What follows is one TCR beta chain and its context. This clone's antigen is unknown. The record has no base qualities; no much larger clone is one base away. The data were taken from a study of memory CD4+ T cells and cytomegalovirus serostatus (dated by TCRdb to the late 2010s). The study in broad terms: A total of some 33 healthy Belgian adults, of whom 9 were CMV seropositive and 24 were CMV seronegative, were included in the cohort. To replicate a published TCR-based CMV serostatus classifier, the researchers sequenced the CD4+ memory TCRbeta repertoires of a Belgian cohort whose cytomegalovirus serostatus was known. Study-wide conclusions, independent of this receptor: Among the roughly 160 previously reported CMV-associated TCRbeta sequences, approximately 70 showed up in the CD4+ memory repertoires, with each one found in between one and five individuals. A median bootstrapped AUC of roughly 0.95 with a 95% CI of 0.76-1.00 was achieved on the Belgian cohort by the original-framework classifier. Results were interpreted as suggesting that the CMV-associated TCR signature is largely present in the CD4+ memory repertoire. For predicting CMV serostatus, the median bootstrapped AUC was roughly 0.95 using the original framework and around 0.91 using a US-trained random forest. Only CD4+CD45RO+ memory cells were sequenced, in contrast to the original study, in which naive and memory CD4+ and CD8+ populations were covered.

A FACSAria II was used to sort memory CD4+ T cells, defined as single viable CD3+CD4+CD8-CD45RO+ cells. CMV serostatus was assessed using a Roche Elecsys assay, by which serum IgG against CMV pp150, pp28, p38 and p52 was detected. After the samples were thawed, total CD4+ T cells were enriched through positive selection using CD4 magnetic microbeads. The samples came from a different study that was designed specifically to examine the CD4+ T cell memory repertoire. Peripheral blood mononuclear cells were isolated and cryopreserved according to standard operating procedures, and serum was kept at -80 degrees C. Staining used CD3-PerCP (BW264/56), CD4-APC (RPA-T4), CD45RO-PE (UCHT1) and CD8-Pacific Orange (3B5) antibodies, with Sytox blue excluding non-viable cells. Genomic DNA was extracted from sorted cells with the Quick-DNA Microprep Kit. Amplification of TCRbeta DNA was done with the immunoSEQ hsTCRbeta kit, following the protocol from the manufacturer. An Illumina MiSeq instrument was used to sequence the TCRbeta libraries. Per the source publication's procedure: Removing out-of-frame sequences left roughly 2.4 million distinct TCRbeta sequences, an average of about 73,000 per individual. Each individual was scored by the count of about 150 previously reported CMV-associated TCRbeta sequences and the total productive distinct TCRbeta count. A beta-binomial model was reimplemented in Python, and scikit-learn random forests with default parameters were trained on data from the US cohort. On the Belgian cohort, classifier performance was reported as the median AUC, along with percentile confidence intervals, across 10,000 bootstrap iterations. Held by TCRdb, this immuneACCESS table contains in-frame sequences only and omits some clones. Under half of the omission traces to an unresolved V gene where checked; the cause of the rest is unknown. V and J calls and clone size are copied from that table; D and trimming were computed from the DNA. This sample gives tens of thousands of clones in total; 82% of them show up just once. About 0.51% of the sample is taken by the ten largest.

The TCR comes from an adult in good health and CMV-seronegative. Some clones in this sample may be carry-over from other donors' samples. The sequenced sample was memory CD4+ T cells from blood.

This receptor has the CDR3 CASSPEQGSTEAFF. The DNA reads as follows: TGTGCCAGCAGCCCTGAACAGGGGAGCACTGAAGCTTTCTTT. The chain is assembled from TRBV7-2 and TRBJ1-1, with 7 bases aligning to TRBD1. The CDR3 holds 14 amino acids from the cysteine to the phenylalanine. Only CDR3 DNA remains: 42 bases, in frame from the first base. Trimming removed 5 bases from V and 4 bases from J; the gene matches leave 7 bases unexplained. Looking up the germline V gene yields CDR1 SGHTA and CDR2 FQGNSA.